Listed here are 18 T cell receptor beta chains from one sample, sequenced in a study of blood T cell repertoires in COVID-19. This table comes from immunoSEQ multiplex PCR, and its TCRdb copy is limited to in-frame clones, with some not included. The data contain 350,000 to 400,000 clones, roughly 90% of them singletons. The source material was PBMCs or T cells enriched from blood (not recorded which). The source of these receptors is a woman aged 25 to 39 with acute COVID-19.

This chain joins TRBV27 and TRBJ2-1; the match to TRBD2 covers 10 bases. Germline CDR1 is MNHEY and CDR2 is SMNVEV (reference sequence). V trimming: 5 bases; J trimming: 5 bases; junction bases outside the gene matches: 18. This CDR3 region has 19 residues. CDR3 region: CASSPFSLLASGGNNEQFF. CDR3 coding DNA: TGTGCCAGCAGTCCGTTCTCTCTCCTTGCTAGCGGGGGAAACAATGAGCAGTTCTTC.

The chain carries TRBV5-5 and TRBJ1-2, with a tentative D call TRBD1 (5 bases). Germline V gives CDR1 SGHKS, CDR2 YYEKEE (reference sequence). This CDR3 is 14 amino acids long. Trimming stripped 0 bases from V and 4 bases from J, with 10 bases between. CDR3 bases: TGTGCCAGCAGCTTGGCCGACAGCTTCTATGGCTACACCTTC. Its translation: CASSLADSFYGYTF.

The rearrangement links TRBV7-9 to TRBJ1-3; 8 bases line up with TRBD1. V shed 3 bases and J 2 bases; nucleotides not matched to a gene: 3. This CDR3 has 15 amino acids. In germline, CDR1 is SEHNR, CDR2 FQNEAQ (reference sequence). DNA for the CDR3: TGTGCCAGCAGCTTCGGACAGGGAGCTGGAAACACCATATATTTT. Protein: CASSFGQGAGNTIYF.

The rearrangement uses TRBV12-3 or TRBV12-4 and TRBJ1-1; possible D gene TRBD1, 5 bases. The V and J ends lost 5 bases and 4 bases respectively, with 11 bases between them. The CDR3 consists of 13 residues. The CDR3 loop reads CASSPGLGTEAFF. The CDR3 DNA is TGTGCCAGCAGTCCAGGGTTGGGCACTGAAGCTTTCTTT.

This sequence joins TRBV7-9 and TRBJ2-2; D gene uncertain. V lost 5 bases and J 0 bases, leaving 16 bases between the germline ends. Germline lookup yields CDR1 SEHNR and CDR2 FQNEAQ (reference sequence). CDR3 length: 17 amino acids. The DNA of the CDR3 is TGTGCCAGCAGCCCAGCTCACGTGACTCCGAACACCGGGGAGCTGTTTTTT. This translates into CASSPAHVTPNTGELFF. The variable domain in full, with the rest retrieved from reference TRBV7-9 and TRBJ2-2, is DTGVSQNPRHKITKRGQNVTFRCDPISEHNRLYWYRQTLGQGPEFLTYFQNEAQLEKSRLLSDRFSAERPKGSFSTLEIQRTEQGDSAMYLCASSPAHVTPNTGELFFGEGSRLTVL.

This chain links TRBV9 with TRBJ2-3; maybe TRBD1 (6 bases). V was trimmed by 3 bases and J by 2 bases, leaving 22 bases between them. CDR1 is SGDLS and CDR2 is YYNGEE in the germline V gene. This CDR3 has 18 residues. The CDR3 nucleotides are TGTGCCAGCAGCGGAAGTGACGCGGACAGCCCTTACACAGATACGCAGTATTTT. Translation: CASSGSDADSPYTDTQYF.

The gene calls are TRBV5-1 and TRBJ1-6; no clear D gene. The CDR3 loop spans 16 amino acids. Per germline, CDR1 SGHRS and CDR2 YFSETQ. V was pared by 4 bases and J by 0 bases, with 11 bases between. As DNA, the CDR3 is TGCGCCAGCAGCACTACGGGAAGCTCCTATAATTCACCCCTCCACTTT. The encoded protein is CASSTTGSSYNSPLHF. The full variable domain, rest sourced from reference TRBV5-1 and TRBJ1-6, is KAGVTQTPRYLIKTRGQQVTLSCSPISGHRSVSWYQQTPGQGLQFLFEYFSETQRNKGNFPGRFSGRQFSNSRSEMNVSTLELGDSALYLCASSTTGSSYNSPLHFGNGTRLTVT.

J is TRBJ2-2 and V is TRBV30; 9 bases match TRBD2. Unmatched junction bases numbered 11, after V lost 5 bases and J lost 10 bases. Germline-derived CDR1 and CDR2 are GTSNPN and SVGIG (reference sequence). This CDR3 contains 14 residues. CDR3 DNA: TGTGCCTGGGGAACTAGCGGGTTCATGGAGGAGCTGTTTTTT. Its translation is CAWGTSGFMEELFF.

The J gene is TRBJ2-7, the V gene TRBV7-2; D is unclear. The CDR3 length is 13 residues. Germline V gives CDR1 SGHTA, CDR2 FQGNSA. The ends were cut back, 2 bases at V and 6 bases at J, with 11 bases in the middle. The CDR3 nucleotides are TGTGCCAGCAGCTTATTGGCCACGGGCGAGCAGTACTTC. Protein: CASSLLATGEQYF.

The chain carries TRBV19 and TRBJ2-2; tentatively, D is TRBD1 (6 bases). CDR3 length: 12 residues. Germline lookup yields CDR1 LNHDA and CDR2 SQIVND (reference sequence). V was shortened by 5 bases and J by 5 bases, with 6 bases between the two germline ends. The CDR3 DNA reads TGTGCCAGTAGTCAGGGGACCGGGGAGCTGTTTTTT. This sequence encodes CASSQGTGELFF.

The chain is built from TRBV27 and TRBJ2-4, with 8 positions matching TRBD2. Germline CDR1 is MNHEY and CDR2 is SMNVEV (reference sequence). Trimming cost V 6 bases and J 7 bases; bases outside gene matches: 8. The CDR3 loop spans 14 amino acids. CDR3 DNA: TGTGCCAGCAGCCTCGGGGGGGGTGAGAACATTCAGTACTTC. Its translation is CASSLGGGENIQYF.

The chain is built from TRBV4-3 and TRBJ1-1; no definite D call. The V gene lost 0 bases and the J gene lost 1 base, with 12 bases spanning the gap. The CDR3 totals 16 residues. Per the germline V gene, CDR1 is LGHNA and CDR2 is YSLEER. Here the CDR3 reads CASSQDSSFTNTEAFF. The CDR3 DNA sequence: TGCGCCAGCAGCCAAGATAGTTCCTTTACGAACACTGAAGCTTTCTTT.

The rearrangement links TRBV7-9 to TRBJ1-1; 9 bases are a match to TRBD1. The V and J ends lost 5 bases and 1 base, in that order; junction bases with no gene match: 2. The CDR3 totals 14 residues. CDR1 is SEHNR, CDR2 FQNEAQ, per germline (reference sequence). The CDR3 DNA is TGTGCCAGCAGCACACAGGGGGCGAACACTGAAGCTTTCTTT. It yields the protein CASSTQGANTEAFF.

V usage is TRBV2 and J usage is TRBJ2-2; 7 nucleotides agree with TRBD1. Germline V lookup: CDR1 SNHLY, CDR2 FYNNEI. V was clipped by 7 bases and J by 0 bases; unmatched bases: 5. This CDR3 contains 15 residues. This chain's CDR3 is CASTLTGANTGELFF. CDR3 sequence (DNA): TGTGCCAGCACCCTCACAGGGGCGAACACCGGGGAGCTGTTTTTT.

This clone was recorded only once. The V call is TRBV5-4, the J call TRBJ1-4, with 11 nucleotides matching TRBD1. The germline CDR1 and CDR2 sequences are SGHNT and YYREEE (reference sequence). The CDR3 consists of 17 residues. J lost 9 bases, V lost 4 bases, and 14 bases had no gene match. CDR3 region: CASSTQGQGESGKKLFF. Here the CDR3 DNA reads TGTGCCAGCAGCACTCAGGGACAGGGGGAGTCGGGTAAAAAACTGTTTTTT. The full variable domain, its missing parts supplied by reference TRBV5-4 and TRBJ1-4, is ETGVTQSPTHLIKTRGQQVTLRCSSQSGHNTVSWYQQALGQGPQFIFQYYREEENGRGNFPPRFSGLQFPNYSSELNVNALELDDSALYLCASSTQGQGESGKKLFFGSGTQLSVL.

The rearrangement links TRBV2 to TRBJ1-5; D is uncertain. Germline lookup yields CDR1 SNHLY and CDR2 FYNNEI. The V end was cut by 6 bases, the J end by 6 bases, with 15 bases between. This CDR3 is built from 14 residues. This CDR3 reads CASRSAGGGQPQHF. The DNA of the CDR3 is TGTGCCAGCAGAAGTGCCGGAGGAGGTCAGCCCCAGCATTTT.

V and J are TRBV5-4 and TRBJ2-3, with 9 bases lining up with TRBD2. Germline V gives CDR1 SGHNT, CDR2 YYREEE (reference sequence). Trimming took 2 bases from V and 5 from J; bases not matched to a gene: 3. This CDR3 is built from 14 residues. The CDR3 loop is CASSLAGGGDTQYF. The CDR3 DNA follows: TGTGCCAGCAGCTTAGCGGGGGGTGGAGATACGCAGTATTTT.

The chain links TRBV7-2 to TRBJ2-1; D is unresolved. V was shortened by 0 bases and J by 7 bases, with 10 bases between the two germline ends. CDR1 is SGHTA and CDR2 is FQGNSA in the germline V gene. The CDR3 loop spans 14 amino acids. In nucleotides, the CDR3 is TGTGCCAGCAGCTTAGCGCGGCAGACTAATGAGCAGTTCTTC. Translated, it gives CASSLARQTNEQFF.